Below are 25 T cell receptor beta chains sequenced from a single sample in a study of blood T cell repertoires in COVID-19. Some clones are missing from TCRdb's copy, which holds only in-frame ones; the method was immunoSEQ multiplex PCR. The sample lists approximately 220,000 clones; roughly 83% were seen once. The sample taken for sequencing was peripheral blood. The receptors here all came from a middle-aged man with acute or convalescent COVID-19.

The chain uses TRBV14 and TRBJ2-1; D possibly corresponds to TRBD2 (6 bases). V was trimmed by 0 bases and J by 10 bases, leaving 13 bases between them. CDR1 is SGHDN, CDR2 FVKESK, per germline. This CDR3 spans 14 amino acids. In DNA form, the CDR3 reads TGTGCCAGCAGCCAAGATCTGACCGGGAGAGAGCAGTTCTTC. The encoded protein is CASSQDLTGREQFF.

The gene calls are TRBV5-6 and TRBJ1-6; the D gene is possibly TRBD1 (5 bases). Germline assignment: CDR1 SGHDT and CDR2 YYEEEE. This CDR3 has 19 residues. V was trimmed by 4 bases and J by 0 bases, leaving 20 bases between them. CDR3 in DNA: TGTGCCAGCAGCCATGAATTTTACCGGGGGGGCTCCTATAATTCACCCCTCCACTTT. It encodes CASSHEFYRGGSYNSPLHF.

V gene TRBV4-2 combines with J gene TRBJ1-1, with TRBD1 matching over 7 bases. Germline lookup yields CDR1 LGHNA and CDR2 YNFKEQ. The V and J ends lost 1 base and 11 bases, in that order; junction bases with no gene match: 22. This CDR3 spans 18 amino acids. In DNA, the CDR3 is TGTGCCAGCAGCCAAGTTTTCGGAGGAGAAGGGGGCTTTGCAGGGGCTTTCTTT. As protein: CASSQVFGGEGGFAGAFF.

This chain connects TRBV19 to TRBJ1-1; D remains unclear. The CDR3 runs to 19 residues. V lost 2 bases and J lost 0, with 22 bases in between. Germline loops: CDR1 LNHDA, CDR2 SQIVND (reference sequence). CDR3 amino acids: CASSILFQTSLFLNTEAFF. For the CDR3, the DNA is TGTGCCAGTAGTATATTATTTCAGACTAGTCTTTTTTTGAACACTGAAGCTTTCTTT.

This clone was picked up one time. The chain has TRBV7-2 and TRBJ1-2, with 7 bases fitting TRBD1. The CDR3 contains 12 residues. Per germline, CDR1 SGHTA and CDR2 FQGNSA. J lost 5 bases, V lost 6 bases, and 3 bases had no gene match. As DNA, the CDR3 is TGTGCCAGCAGTCCGGGACAGTATGGCTACACCTTC. Its translation is CASSPGQYGYTF.

V and J are TRBV19 and TRBJ2-1; 10 bases agree with TRBD2. The length of the CDR3 is 14 residues. Germline V gives CDR1 LNHDA, CDR2 SQIVND (reference sequence). Trimming took 7 bases from V and 7 from J; bases not matched to a gene: 7. The CDR3 DNA follows: TGTGCCAGTAAGCCTAGCGGGAGTAAAAATGAGCAGTTCTTC. As protein: CASKPSGSKNEQFF.

The rearrangement joins TRBV6-5 to TRBJ2-7, with TRBD1 matching over 9 bases. CDR1 and CDR2 (germline): MNHEY, SVGAGI. Trimming took 10 bases from V and 3 from J; bases not matched to a gene: 7. The CDR3 sequence is 13 residues long. CDR3 DNA: TGTGCCACAACCGGGACAGGGTACTACGAGCAGTACTTC. This encodes CATTGTGYYEQYF.

The rearrangement links TRBV28 to TRBJ2-1; D call uncertain. With 2 bases removed from V and 6 bases from J, the gap between germline ends came to 8 bases. The germline CDR1 and CDR2 sequences are MDHEN and SYDVKM. This CDR3 has 13 residues. The CDR3 protein is CASSLVSVNEQFF. CDR3 nucleotide sequence: TGTGCCAGCAGTTTAGTTTCGGTCAATGAGCAGTTCTTC.

The V and J genes are TRBV5-1 and TRBJ2-1; the D gene is possibly TRBD2 (6 bases). This CDR3 contains 15 residues. The ends were cut back, 0 bases at V and 5 bases at J, with 12 bases in the middle. Germline V gene data show CDR1 as SGHRS and CDR2 as YFSETQ. The CDR3 DNA reads as TGCGCCAGCAGCTTGGGAGCGGGTGTCAACAATGAGCAGTTCTTC. Amino acids: CASSLGAGVNNEQFF.

Here the CDR3 DNA reads TGTGCCAGCAGTCGCGACTACAATGAGCAGTTCTTC. Its translation: CASSRDYNEQFF. The V and J genes are TRBV7-9 and TRBJ2-1; no reliable D call. Trimming removed 6 bases from V and 3 bases from J, with 6 bases in between. The CDR3 has 12 residues. Germline CDR1 reads SEHNR; CDR2 reads FQNEAQ (reference sequence).

This chain links TRBV18 with TRBJ1-2, with TRBD1 matching 11 bases. Germline assignment: CDR1 KGHSH and CDR2 LQKENI. J gave up 7 bases and V 4 bases, and 11 bases lay outside the gene matches. The length of the CDR3 is 16 residues. The CDR3 sequence: CASSHAYGQGAFGYTF. The DNA for the CDR3 is TGTGCCAGCTCACACGCTTACGGACAGGGGGCGTTTGGCTACACCTTC.

There are a few counts of this clone. This chain joins TRBV6-5 and TRBJ1-5, with unresolved D. CDR1 MNHEY and CDR2 SVGAGI come from the germline V gene. This CDR3 has 16 amino acids. The V gene lost 0 bases and the J gene lost 10 bases, with 19 bases spanning the gap. CDR3 in amino acids: CASSYSADASISPQHF. The CDR3 DNA reads TGTGCCAGCAGTTACTCGGCGGATGCCTCAATCAGCCCCCAGCATTTT.

This rearrangement joins TRBV7-2 to TRBJ1-3, with D possibly being TRBD1 (5 bases). Per the germline V gene, CDR1 is SGHTA and CDR2 is FQGNSA. The CDR3 length is 16 residues. The ends were cut back, 0 bases at V and 8 bases at J, with 17 bases in the middle. DNA of the CDR3: TGTGCCAGCAGCTTAGCGGCAGGGCAGGCGGGATACACCATATATTTT. It translates to CASSLAAGQAGYTIYF.

The J gene is TRBJ1-5, the V gene TRBV12-2. TRBV12-2 is a pseudogene locus. The CDR3 has 17 residues. The CDR3: CASRLGSLGSSNQPQHF. CDR3 bases: TGTGCAAGTCGCTTAGGATCCCTAGGGAGTAGCAATCAGCCCCAGCATTTT.

The chain uses TRBV6-4 and TRBJ2-1, with D possibly TRBD2 on 5 matching bases. Trimming took 1 base from V and 1 from J, leaving 17 bases between them. This CDR3 is built from 18 residues. Per the germline V gene, CDR1 is MRHNA and CDR2 is SNTAGT. CDR3 amino acids: CASSDFVNGEFSYNEQFF. The CDR3 nucleotides are TGTGCCAGCAGTGACTTTGTTAACGGGGAGTTTTCCTACAATGAGCAGTTCTTC.

The gene calls are TRBV5-5 and TRBJ1-6; D gene ambiguous. CDR1 and CDR2 from the germline V gene are SGHKS and YYEKEE (reference sequence). The CDR3 runs to 17 residues. The germline V and J ends were trimmed by 1 base and 5 bases, with 16 bases remaining between them. CDR3 nucleotide sequence: TGTGCCAGCAGCTTGTGGAGGGCGGGCGGCGATAATTCACCCCTCCACTTT. It encodes CASSLWRAGGDNSPLHF. The full variable domain, its missing parts supplied by reference TRBV5-5 and TRBJ1-6, is DAGVTQSPTHLIKTRGQQVTLRCSPISGHKSVSWYQQVLGQGPQFIFQYYEKEERGRGNFPDRFSARQFPNYSSELNVNALLLGDSALYLCASSLWRAGGDNSPLHFGNGTRLTVT.

The gene calls are TRBV13 and TRBJ2-3; possibly TRBD2 for D (6 bases). The length of the CDR3 is 16 residues. Trimming took off 2 bases at V and 7 bases at J, with 19 bases between the two ends. In germline, CDR1 is PRHDT, CDR2 FYEKMQ (reference sequence). The CDR3 sequence is CASSLWRGLRTHTQYF. In nucleotides, the CDR3 is TGTGCCAGCAGCTTATGGAGGGGCCTGAGGACCCATACGCAGTATTTT. The variable domain in full, completed from reference TRBV13 and TRBJ2-3, reads AAGVIQSPRHLIKEKRETATLKCYPIPRHDTVYWYQQGPGQDPQFLISFYEKMQSDKGSIPDRFSAQQFSDYHSELNMSSLELGDSALYFCASSLWRGLRTHTQYFGPGTRLTVL.

The chain combines TRBV27 with TRBJ1-2; D gene ambiguous. The CDR3 spans 12 residues. V lost 5 bases and J lost 11, with 15 bases in between. The germline gives CDR1 MNHEY, CDR2 SMNVEV (reference sequence). This chain's CDR3 is CASSQSGFRYTF. CDR3 in DNA: TGTGCCAGCAGTCAATCCGGTTTCAGGTACACCTTC.

The gene calls are TRBV21-1 and TRBJ1-5; the table's TRBD1 call for D was not verified on the DNA. TRBV21-1 is assigned pseudogene status. The CDR3 runs 16 residues. This chain's CDR3 is CASSRTGEALNQPQHF. The CDR3, as DNA: TGTGCCAGCTCTCGGACAGGTGAGGCCCTAAATCAGCCCCAGCATTTT.

This chain joins TRBV19 and TRBJ1-5; TRBD1 might be the D (6 bases). The CDR3 has 17 amino acids. V shed 7 bases and J shed 1 base, with 20 bases lying between them. The germline V gene has CDR1 LNHDA and CDR2 SQIVND (reference sequence). The CDR3 sequence: CASTTLRGRGSNQPQHF. CDR3 nucleotide sequence: TGTGCCAGTACCACCCTGCGGGGGCGGGGCAGCAATCAGCCCCAGCATTTT. Combining the CDR3 with reference TRBV19 and TRBJ1-5 gives the whole variable domain DGGITQSPKYLFRKEGQNVTLSCEQNLNHDAMYWYRQDPGQGLRLIYYSQIVNDFQKGDIAEGYSVSREKKESFPLTVTSAQKNPTAFYLCASTTLRGRGSNQPQHFGDGTRLSIL.

V gene TRBV5-4 combines with J gene TRBJ2-1; the match to TRBD2 covers 9 bases. V dropped 6 bases and J dropped 7; count of bases not matched to a gene: 11. The germline gives CDR1 SGHNT, CDR2 YYREEE (reference sequence). This CDR3 is 15 amino acids long. CDR3 in amino acids: CASTIRGLAFNEQFF. The CDR3 nucleotides read TGTGCCAGCACCATACGAGGACTAGCGTTTAATGAGCAGTTCTTC.

The genes are TRBV30 and TRBJ1-4, with 7 bases lining up with TRBD1. Germline V gives CDR1 GTSNPN, CDR2 SVGIG (reference sequence). The V segment lost 2 bases and the J segment 5 bases; nucleotides outside the gene matches: 2. The CDR3 length is 13 residues. For the CDR3, the DNA is TGTGCCTGGAGTTACAGGGGAAATGAAAAACTGTTTTTT. The encoded protein is CAWSYRGNEKLFF.

This clone was counted a few times. The chain couples TRBV7-9 to TRBJ1-5; maybe TRBD1 (5 bases). The CDR3 extends over 12 amino acids. The germline V and J ends were trimmed by 5 bases and 5 bases, with 7 bases remaining between them. The germline V gene has CDR1 SEHNR and CDR2 FQNEAQ (reference sequence). The CDR3, as DNA: TGTGCCAGCAGCGGGGCGGATCAGCCCCAGCATTTT. It specifies CASSGADQPQHF.

This clone was seen a single time. The chain is built from TRBV5-4 and TRBJ2-5; 8 bases line up with TRBD2. CDR1 SGHNT and CDR2 YYREEE come from the germline V gene (reference sequence). CDR3 length: 12 amino acids. V trimming: 4 bases; J trimming: 7 bases; junction bases outside the gene matches: 3. The CDR3 loop is CASSPRGGTQYF. Written as DNA, the CDR3 is TGTGCCAGCAGCCCTCGGGGGGGGACCCAGTACTTC.

V gene TRBV18 combines with J gene TRBJ2-2, with a weak D call TRBD2 (5 bases). CDR3 length equals 16 residues. Germline assignment: CDR1 KGHSH and CDR2 LQKENI. V was trimmed by 3 bases and J by 4 bases, leaving 15 bases between them. CDR3 in amino acids: CASSPWAAGGTGELFF. The CDR3, as DNA: TGTGCCAGCTCACCTTGGGCCGCGGGTGGCACCGGGGAGCTGTTTTTT.